Presented here are 20 T cell receptor beta chains from one specimen sequenced in a study of spatial heterogeneity in lung cancer (dated by TCRdb to about 2019). The library was generated by 5' RACE. The instrument given in TCRdb is NextSeq 500. The public reads were reprocessed in TCRdb via fastp at Q25 and MiXCR, keeping in-frame beta chains. Rows are unified per CDR3 protein, each entry keeping the most common DNA and genes. The sample table shows roughly 120,000 distinct CDR3 sequences, and over 9% are seen once. The top ten clones comprise approximately 15% of the sample. The meaning of the sample's time point label: blood at routine non-recurrence follow-up after resection. Whole RNA extracted from tumor and nontumor lung tissue, or from cryopreserved PBMC samples, was used for TCR sequencing without cell sorting. Sequenced material: PBMCs, taken at follow-up. These TCRs come from a male donor with early-stage non-small cell lung cancer.

This clonotype was counted between two and nine times. V gene TRBV29-1 combines with J gene TRBJ2-5, with D hard to call. V lost 4 bases and J 5 bases, leaving 17 bases between the germline ends. CDR1 and CDR2 from the germline V gene are SQVTM and ANQGSEA. The CDR3 totals 14 residues. The chain's CDR3 is CSVVPPGLTETQYF. DNA for the CDR3: TGCAGCGTTGTTCCCCCCGGTTTGACCGAGACCCAGTACTTC.

In its sample, this clonotype was seen many times. This chain joins TRBV7-6 and TRBJ2-3, with D perhaps TRBD1 (6 bases). The V end was cut by 5 bases, the J end by 2 bases, with 17 bases between. The V gene's germline CDR1 is SGHVS and CDR2 FNYEAQ. This CDR3 is 16 amino acids long. In nucleotides, the CDR3 is TGTGCCAGCAGCAAGTCCCTAGGGGGTTACACAGATACGCAGTATTTT. Its protein is CASSKSLGGYTDTQYF.

This clonotype was detected a few times. This chain joins TRBV5-1 and TRBJ1-2; maybe TRBD1 (6 bases). The V gene's germline CDR1 is SGHRS and CDR2 YFSETQ. V dropped 4 bases and J dropped 1 base, with 17 bases sitting between them. The CDR3 is 16 amino acids. The CDR3: CASSPSSGVLNYGYTF. The CDR3 nucleotides are TGCGCCAGCAGCCCCTCCTCAGGGGTACTTAACTATGGCTACACCTTC.

The chain uses TRBV28 and TRBJ2-1; D is unclear. In germline, CDR1 is MDHEN, CDR2 SYDVKM. CDR3 length: 14 amino acids. The germline V and J ends were trimmed by 2 bases and 13 bases, with 18 bases remaining between them. The CDR3 coding sequence is TGTGCCAGCAGTTTACAAATTGTCCCCGAGTATCAGTTCTTC. It codes for CASSLQIVPEYQFF.

This clonotype has just one count. The chain combines TRBV20-1 with TRBJ2-7, with a weak D call TRBD2 (6 bases). The CDR3 length is 14 residues. The V end lost 3 bases, the J end lost 2 bases, and 14 bases lay between the germline ends. Germline-derived CDR1 and CDR2 are DFQATT and SNEGSKA (reference sequence). The chain's CDR3 is CSASKGLHPYEQYF. The CDR3, as DNA: TGCAGTGCTAGTAAGGGACTCCACCCCTACGAGCAGTACTTC.

The sample holds a few counts of this clonotype. This rearrangement joins TRBV6-5 to TRBJ2-3; 8 bases are shared with TRBD1. CDR1 is MNHEY and CDR2 is SVGAGI in the germline V gene. Trimming at V came to 4 bases and at J to 3 bases, leaving 6 bases not matched to a gene. CDR3 size: 15 residues. CDR3 nucleotide sequence: TGTGCCAGCAGTTTCCAGGGGGCGAGGACAGATACGCAGTATTTT. This sequence encodes CASSFQGARTDTQYF.

This clonotype was recorded at least ten times. The rearrangement links TRBV9 to TRBJ1-5, with unresolved D. There are 15 residues in the CDR3. Trimming stripped 0 bases from V and 0 bases from J, with 7 bases between. Germline V lookup: CDR1 SGDLS, CDR2 YYNGEE. CDR3 bases: TGTGCCAGCAGCGTAGGAGCTTATAGCAATCAGCCCCAGCATTTT. It encodes CASSVGAYSNQPQHF.

The rearrangement uses TRBV4-1 and TRBJ2-2, with 11 bases that match TRBD2. CDR1 and CDR2 from the germline V gene are MGHRA and YSYEKL. CDR3 length: 18 amino acids. The ends lost 1 base at V and 9 bases at J; junction bases unmatched: 13. The CDR3: CASSQGLVVTSGGRELFF. As DNA, the CDR3 is TGCGCCAGCAGCCAAGGGTTAGTCGTAACTAGCGGGGGCCGGGAGCTGTTTTTT.

CDR3 amino acids: CASSKRGEPQHF. CDR3 coding DNA: TGTGCCAGTAGTAAACGGGGGGAGCCCCAGCATTTT. This chain joins TRBV19 and TRBJ1-5, with D tentatively TRBD1 (5 bases). V was clipped by 4 bases and J by 8 bases, with 9 bases between them. There are 12 residues in the CDR3. Germline CDR1 LNHDA, CDR2 SQIVND (reference sequence).

J is TRBJ1-1 and V is TRBV5-1; no definite D call. The CDR3 has 15 amino acids. Looked up from germline, CDR1 is SGHRS and CDR2 is YFSETQ. V gave up 0 bases and J gave up 0 bases, with 9 bases separating them. CDR3: CASSLAAGMNTEAFF. CDR3 DNA: TGCGCCAGCAGCTTGGCCGCGGGCATGAACACTGAAGCTTTCTTT. Drawing the rest from reference TRBV5-1 and TRBJ1-1, the complete variable domain is KAGVTQTPRYLIKTRGQQVTLSCSPISGHRSVSWYQQTPGQGLQFLFEYFSETQRNKGNFPGRFSGRQFSNSRSEMNVSTLELGDSALYLCASSLAAGMNTEAFFGQGTRLTVV.

Many counts were recorded for this clonotype. The chain is built from TRBV28 and TRBJ2-7, with TRBD2 matching 14 bases. V was pared by 5 bases and J by 3 bases, with 3 bases of the junction left unmatched. The germline V gene encodes CDR1 MDHEN and CDR2 SYDVKM. The CDR3 has 15 amino acids. The CDR3 region has the DNA TGTGCCAGCAGTATAGGACTAGCGGGGGGCTACGAGCAGTACTTC. Translated: CASSIGLAGGYEQYF.

This clonotype was detected only a few times. V gene TRBV28 combines with J gene TRBJ1-5; D may be TRBD1 (6 bases). Germline CDR1 MDHEN, CDR2 SYDVKM. CDR3 length: 17 amino acids. Trimming stripped 2 bases from V and 3 bases from J, with 17 bases between. The CDR3 DNA reads TGTGCCAGCAGTTTAATGGGTGGTAGGGGGACCAATCAGCCCCAGCATTTT. It translates to CASSLMGGRGTNQPQHF.

In this sample, this clonotype turned up many times. The rearrangement uses TRBV9 and TRBJ2-1; 16 bases match TRBD2. This CDR3 is 18 amino acids long. The V gene's germline CDR1 is SGDLS and CDR2 YYNGEE. V dropped 4 bases and J dropped 7; count of bases not matched to a gene: 11. The CDR3, as DNA: TGTGCCAGCAGCCCCGGGACTAGCGGGGGGGCGTTTGAAAATGAGCAGTTCTTC. Translation: CASSPGTSGGAFENEQFF.

The sample holds a few counts of this clonotype. This sequence joins TRBV7-9 and TRBJ2-1; D not resolved. Germline assignment: CDR1 SEHNR and CDR2 FQNEAQ (reference sequence). Deletions cut 0 bases from V and 0 bases from J, with 6 bases between. The CDR3 is made up of 15 amino acids. The CDR3 reads CASSLARSSYNEQFF. CDR3 nucleotide sequence: TGTGCCAGCAGCTTAGCCAGGAGCTCCTACAATGAGCAGTTCTTC. Full variable domain (missing parts from reference TRBV7-9 and TRBJ2-1): DTGVSQNPRHKITKRGQNVTFRCDPISEHNRLYWYRQTLGQGPEFLTYFQNEAQLEKSRLLSDRFSAERPKGSFSTLEIQRTEQGDSAMYLCASSLARSSYNEQFFGPGTRLTVL.

The chain couples TRBV4-3 to TRBJ1-6, with 7 bases lining up with TRBD1. The germline V gene encodes CDR1 LGHNA and CDR2 YSLEER. The CDR3 extends over 15 amino acids. The ends lost 5 bases at V and 5 bases at J; junction bases unmatched: 6. The CDR3 DNA is TGCGCCAGCAGCTTTCGACAGGGCGATAATTCACCCCTCCACTTT. It specifies CASSFRQGDNSPLHF.

The chain uses TRBV30 and TRBJ2-7, with 12 bases identical to TRBD1. There are 14 residues in the CDR3. The V gene end was trimmed by 1 base and the J gene end by 2 bases; junction bases not matched to a gene: 0. Germline V lookup: CDR1 GTSNPN, CDR2 SVGIG (reference sequence). The CDR3 DNA reads as TGTGCCTGGAGTGGGGACAGGGGGCCCTACGAGCAGTACTTC. The encoded protein is CAWSGDRGPYEQYF.

This clonotype occurred a few times. V is TRBV5-1 and J is TRBJ1-5, with 9 positions matching TRBD1. Looked up from germline, CDR1 is SGHRS and CDR2 is YFSETQ. Trimming cost V 4 bases and J 0 bases; bases outside gene matches: 2. The CDR3 loop spans 15 amino acids. The CDR3 spells CASSAGQGSNQPQHF. The CDR3 DNA is TGCGCCAGCAGCGCGGGACAGGGTAGCAATCAGCCCCAGCATTTT.

This clonotype was counted only a few times. This chain connects TRBV4-2 to TRBJ2-3; TRBD2 aligns across 15 bases. This CDR3 spans 16 amino acids. Trimming took 4 bases from V and 6 from J; bases not matched to a gene: 5. The germline V gene encodes CDR1 LGHNA and CDR2 YNFKEQ. The CDR3 sequence is CASSPGLAGGRDTQYF. The CDR3 nucleotides are TGTGCCAGCAGCCCGGGACTAGCGGGGGGACGGGATACGCAGTATTTT.

The chain carries TRBV19 and TRBJ2-3; tentative D call: TRBD2 (5 bases). This CDR3 is built from 16 residues. Looked up from germline, CDR1 is LNHDA and CDR2 is SQIVND (reference sequence). V was trimmed by 1 base and J by 0 bases, leaving 11 bases between them. CDR3 amino acids: CASSIGTRPSTDTQYF. As DNA, the CDR3 is TGTGCCAGTAGTATAGGAACTAGACCTAGCACAGATACGCAGTATTTT. Full variable domain (remainder filled in from reference TRBV19 and TRBJ2-3): DGGITQSPKYLFRKEGQNVTLSCEQNLNHDAMYWYRQDPGQGLRLIYYSQIVNDFQKGDIAEGYSVSREKKESFPLTVTSAQKNPTAFYLCASSIGTRPSTDTQYFGPGTRLTVL.

This chain connects TRBV6-5 to TRBJ1-6, with 9 bases aligning to TRBD1. V shed 6 bases, J shed 5 bases, and the junction held 5 bases outside the gene matches. The germline V gene has CDR1 MNHEY and CDR2 SVGAGI. This CDR3 comprises 15 residues. This CDR3 is CASRRTGVDNSPLHF. The CDR3 DNA is TGTGCCAGCAGAAGGACAGGGGTCGATAATTCACCCCTCCACTTT.